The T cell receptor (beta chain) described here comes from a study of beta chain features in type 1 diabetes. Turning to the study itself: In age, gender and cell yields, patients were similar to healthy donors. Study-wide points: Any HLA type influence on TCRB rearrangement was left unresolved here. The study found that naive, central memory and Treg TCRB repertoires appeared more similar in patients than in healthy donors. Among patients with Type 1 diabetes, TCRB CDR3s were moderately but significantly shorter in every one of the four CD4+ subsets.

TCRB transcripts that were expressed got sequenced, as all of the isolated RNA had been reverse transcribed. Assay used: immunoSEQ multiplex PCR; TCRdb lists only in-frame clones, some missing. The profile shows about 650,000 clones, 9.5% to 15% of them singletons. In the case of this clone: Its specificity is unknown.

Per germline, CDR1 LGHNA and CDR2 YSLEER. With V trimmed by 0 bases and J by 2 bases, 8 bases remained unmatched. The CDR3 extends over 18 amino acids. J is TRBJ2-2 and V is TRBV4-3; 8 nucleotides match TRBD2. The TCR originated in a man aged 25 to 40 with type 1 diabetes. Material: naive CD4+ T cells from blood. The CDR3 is CASSQDRSSGANTGELFF. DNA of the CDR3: TGCGCCAGCAGCCAAGATCGTAGTAGCGGGGCTAACACCGGGGAGCTGTTTTTT.